The T cell receptor beta chain under discussion was sequenced for a study of cytomegalovirus exposure and HLA in healthy donors. Amplification used 60 Vbeta primers and 13 Jbeta primers. Only in-frame clones appear in the TCRdb table, and some are missing; sequencing was by immunoSEQ multiplex PCR. Seen here are fewer than 300,000 clones, about 80% observed once, and the top ten hold about 0.28%. The CDR3 extends over 16 amino acids. Per the germline V gene, CDR1 is LNHNV and CDR2 is YYDKDF (reference sequence). Trimming cost V 1 base and J 5 bases; bases outside gene matches: 5. The sequencing sample was made of PBMCs. This clonotype originated in a girl aged 2 to 9 in good health and CMV-seronegative. This chain connects TRBV15 to TRBJ2-2; TRBD2 matches 9 bases. CDR3 nucleotides: TGTGCCACCAGCAGAGTTGCGGGAGGGGGGACCGGGGAGCTGTTTTTT. It yields the protein CATSRVAGGGTGELFF.